This entry features one T cell receptor (beta chain) sequence. The sample comes from a study of control samples from healthy donors and cancer patients. The assay was immunoSEQ multiplex PCR, and TCRdb's table has in-frame clones only and misses some. The repertoire includes fewer than 200,000 clones, around 87% of them detected once, and over 1.1% sits in the top ten. The CDR3 runs 14 residues. J gave up 6 bases and V 6 bases, and 7 bases lay outside the gene matches. Germline V gene lookup returns CDR1 MDHEN and CDR2 SYDVKM. The sequenced material came from blood. This receptor was obtained from a woman aged 50 to 65 in good health. The V and J genes are TRBV28 and TRBJ1-5, with TRBD1 identical over 8 bases. The CDR3 DNA reads as TGTGCCAGCAGACGTGGACAGGGAAGTCAGCCCCAGCATTTT. Amino acid sequence: CASRRGQGSQPQHF.